Following are 4 T cell receptor beta chains from one sample sequenced in a study of vaccination and CD4 T cells after COVID-19. Treatment denoted: roughly 11-day PBMC culture with coronavirus spike peptide pools or control peptides (ViraFEST assay). An unexposed donor provided the CD4+ T cells, which were collected before the COVID-19 pandemic (2011-2018). Their recognized antigens are unknown. Sequence data for DNA of cultured CD4+ T cells were generated by the Oncomine TCR Beta short-read assay. TCRdb passed the PCR reads through MiXCR, listing each CDR3 protein once. The sample shows several thousand distinct CDR3 sequences, less than 50% of them seen only once. Sequencing was performed on CD4+ T cells from blood, cultured in vitro. These receptors came from a human donor in good health.

The genes are TRBV20-1 and TRBJ1-1, with 7 nucleotides matching TRBD1. Germline V lookup: CDR1 DFQATT, CDR2 SNEGSKA (reference sequence). The CDR3 contains 13 residues. Losses at the gene ends were 1 base for V and 5 bases for J; bases not matched to a gene: 4. CDR3 sequence reads: CSARVVRGTEAFF. DNA of the CDR3: TGCAGTGCTAGAGTTGTCAGGGGGACTGAAGCTTTCTTT.

V and J are TRBV5-6 and TRBJ1-1; D is undetermined. The CDR3 spans 13 residues. Germline V CDR1 and CDR2: SGHDT, YYEEEE. V was shortened by 3 bases and J by 5 bases, with 11 bases between the two germline ends. The CDR3 loop is CASSSTPVTEAFF. CDR3 coding DNA: TGTGCCAGCAGCTCGACGCCGGTGACTGAAGCTTTCTTT.

V usage is TRBV12-3 or TRBV12-4 and J usage is TRBJ2-5, with D hard to call. Trimming removed 5 bases at V and 3 bases at J, with 7 bases between. The CDR3 has 12 amino acids. CDR3 DNA sequence: TGTGCCAGCAGTATTCGGGAAGAGACCCAGTACTTC. It translates to CASSIREETQYF.

This chain links TRBV19 with TRBJ1-3; no clear D gene. Germline CDR1 LNHDA, CDR2 SQIVND (reference sequence). The CDR3 is 17 amino acids. The germline V and J ends were trimmed by 5 bases and 0 bases, with 17 bases remaining between them. This CDR3 reads CASSSPFGLGSGNTIYF. The DNA of the CDR3 is TGTGCCAGTAGTTCCCCGTTTGGACTGGGCTCTGGAAACACCATATATTTT. Full variable domain (outside the CDR3, taken from reference TRBV19 and TRBJ1-3): DGGITQSPKYLFRKEGQNVTLSCEQNLNHDAMYWYRQDPGQGLRLIYYSQIVNDFQKGDIAEGYSVSREKKESFPLTVTSAQKNPTAFYLCASSSPFGLGSGNTIYFGEGSWLTVV.